This T cell receptor (beta chain) was sequenced during a study of T cells after yellow fever vaccination. TCRdb re-derived calls from the 5' RACE reads in MiXCR, one entry per CDR3 protein. The sample lists some 600,000 distinct CDR3 sequences, roughly a sixth occurring once. V shed 8 bases, J shed 2 bases, and the junction held 6 bases outside the gene matches. This CDR3 contains 14 residues. The germline V gene encodes CDR1 ENHRY and CDR2 SYGVKD. The input for sequencing was PBMCs, taken 4 to 5 days after the first yellow fever vaccination. The receptor comes from a man aged 18-30 years who received the YFV17D yellow fever vaccine. The chain employs TRBV10-3 and TRBJ1-2; TRBD1 matches 9 bases. The chain's CDR3 is CAIEPGQGNYGYTF. For the CDR3, the DNA is TGTGCCATCGAGCCGGGACAGGGAAACTATGGCTACACCTTC.